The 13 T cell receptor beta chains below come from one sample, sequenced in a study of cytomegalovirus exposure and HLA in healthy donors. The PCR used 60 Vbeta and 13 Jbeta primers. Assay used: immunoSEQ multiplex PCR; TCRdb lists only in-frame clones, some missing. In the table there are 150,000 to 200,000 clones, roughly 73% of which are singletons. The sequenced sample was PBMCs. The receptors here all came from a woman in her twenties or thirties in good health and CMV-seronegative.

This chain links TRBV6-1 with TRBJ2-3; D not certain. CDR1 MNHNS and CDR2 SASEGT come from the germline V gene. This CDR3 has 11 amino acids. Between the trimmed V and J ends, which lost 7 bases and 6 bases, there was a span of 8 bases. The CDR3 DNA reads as TGTGCCAGCAACCAGGTTGATACGCAGTATTTT. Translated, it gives CASNQVDTQYF.

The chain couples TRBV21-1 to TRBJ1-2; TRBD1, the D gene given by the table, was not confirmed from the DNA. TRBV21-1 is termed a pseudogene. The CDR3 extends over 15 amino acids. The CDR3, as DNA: TGTGCCAGCAGCTCCACAGGGAAGGGAGACTATGGCTACACCTTC. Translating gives CASSSTGKGDYGYTF.

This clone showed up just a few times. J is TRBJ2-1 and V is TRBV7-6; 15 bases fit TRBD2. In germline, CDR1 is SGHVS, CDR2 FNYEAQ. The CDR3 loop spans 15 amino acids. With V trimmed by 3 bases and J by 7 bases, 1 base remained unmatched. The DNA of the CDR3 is TGTGCCAGCAGCTTCGGACTAGCGGGGGGGAATGAGCAGTTCTTC. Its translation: CASSFGLAGGNEQFF.

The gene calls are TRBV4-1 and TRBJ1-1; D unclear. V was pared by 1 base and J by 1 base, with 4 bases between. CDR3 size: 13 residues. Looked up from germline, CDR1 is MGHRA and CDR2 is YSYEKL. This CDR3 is CASSQVKNTEAFF. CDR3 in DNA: TGCGCCAGCAGCCAAGTAAAGAACACTGAAGCTTTCTTT.

The CDR3 sequence is CASSLYTRVEHGYTF. For the CDR3, the DNA is TGTGCCAGCAGCTTATACACCCGGGTCGAGCATGGCTACACCTTC. This sequence joins TRBV7-3 and TRBJ1-2; D remains unclear. Germline lookup yields CDR1 SGHTA and CDR2 FQGTGA. V lost 2 bases, J lost 6 bases, and 16 bases lay in between. This CDR3 has 15 amino acids.

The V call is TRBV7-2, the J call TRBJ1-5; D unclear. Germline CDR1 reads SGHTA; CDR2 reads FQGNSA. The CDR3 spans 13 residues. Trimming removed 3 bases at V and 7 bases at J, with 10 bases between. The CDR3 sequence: CASSFGERQPQHF. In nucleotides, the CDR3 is TGTGCCAGCAGCTTCGGGGAGAGACAGCCCCAGCATTTT.

The CDR3 here is CASSQPDNSYEQYF. Here the CDR3 DNA reads TGTGCCAGTAGTCAACCGGACAATTCCTACGAGCAGTACTTC. This rearrangement joins TRBV19 to TRBJ2-7; D perhaps matches TRBD1 (5 bases). V lost 5 bases and J 1 base, leaving 12 bases between the germline ends. This CDR3 comprises 14 residues. Germline values: CDR1 LNHDA, CDR2 SQIVND (reference sequence).

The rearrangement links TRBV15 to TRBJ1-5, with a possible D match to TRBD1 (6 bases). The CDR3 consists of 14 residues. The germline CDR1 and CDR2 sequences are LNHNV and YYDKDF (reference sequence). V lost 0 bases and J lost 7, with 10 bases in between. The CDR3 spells CATSRDGGRQPQHF. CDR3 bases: TGTGCCACCAGCAGAGATGGGGGCCGGCAGCCCCAGCATTTT.

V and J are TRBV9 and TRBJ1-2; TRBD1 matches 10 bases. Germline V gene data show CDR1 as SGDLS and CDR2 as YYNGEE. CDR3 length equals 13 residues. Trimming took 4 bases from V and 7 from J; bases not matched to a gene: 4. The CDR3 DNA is TGTGCCAGCAGCCGGGACAGGGGTGCTGGCTACACCTTC. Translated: CASSRDRGAGYTF.

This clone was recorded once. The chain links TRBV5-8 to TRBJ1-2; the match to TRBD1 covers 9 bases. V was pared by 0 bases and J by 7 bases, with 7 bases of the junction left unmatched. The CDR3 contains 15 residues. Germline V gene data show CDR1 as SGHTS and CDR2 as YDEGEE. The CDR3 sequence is CASSLVQQGAGGYTF. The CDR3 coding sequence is TGTGCCAGCAGCTTGGTCCAACAGGGGGCCGGTGGCTACACCTTC. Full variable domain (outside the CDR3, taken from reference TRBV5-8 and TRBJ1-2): EAGVTQSPTHLIKTRGQQATLRCSPISGHTSVYWYQQALGLGLQFLLWYDEGEERNRGNFPPRFSGRQFPNYSSELNVNALELEDSALYLCASSLVQQGAGGYTFGSGTRLTVV.

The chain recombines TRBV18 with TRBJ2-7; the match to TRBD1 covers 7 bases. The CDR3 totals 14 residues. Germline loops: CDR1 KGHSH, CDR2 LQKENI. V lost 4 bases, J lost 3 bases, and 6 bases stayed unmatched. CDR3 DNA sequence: TGTGCCAGCTCACAAGGACAGGACAGCTACGAGCAGTACTTC. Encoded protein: CASSQGQDSYEQYF.

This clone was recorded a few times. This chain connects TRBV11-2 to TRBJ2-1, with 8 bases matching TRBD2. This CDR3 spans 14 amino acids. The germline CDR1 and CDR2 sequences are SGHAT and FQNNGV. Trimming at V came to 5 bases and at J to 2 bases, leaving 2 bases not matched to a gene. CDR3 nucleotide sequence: TGTGCCAGCAGCGTGGGACTAGCCTACAATGAGCAGTTCTTC. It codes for CASSVGLAYNEQFF.

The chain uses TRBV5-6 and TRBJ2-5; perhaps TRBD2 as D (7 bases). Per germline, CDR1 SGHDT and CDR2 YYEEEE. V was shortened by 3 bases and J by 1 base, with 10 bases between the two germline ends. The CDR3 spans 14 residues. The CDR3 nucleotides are TGTGCCAGCAGCTGGGGGGGGCTCCAAGAGACCCAGTACTTC. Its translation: CASSWGGLQETQYF.